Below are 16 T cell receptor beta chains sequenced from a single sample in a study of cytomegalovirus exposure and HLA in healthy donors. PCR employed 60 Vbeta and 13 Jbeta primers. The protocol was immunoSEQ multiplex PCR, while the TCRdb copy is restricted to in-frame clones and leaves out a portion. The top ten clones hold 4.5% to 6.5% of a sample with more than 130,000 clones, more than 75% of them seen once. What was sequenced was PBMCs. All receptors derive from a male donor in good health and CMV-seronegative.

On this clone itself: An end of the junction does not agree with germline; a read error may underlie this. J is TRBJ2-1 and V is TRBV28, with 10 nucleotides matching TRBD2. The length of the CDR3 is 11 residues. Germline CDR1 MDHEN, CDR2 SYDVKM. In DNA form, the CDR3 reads TGTGCCAGCAGTTCGGGGACTAGCGAGCTCTTC. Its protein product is CASSSGTSELF. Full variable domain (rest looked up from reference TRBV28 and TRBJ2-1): DVKVTQSSRYLVKRTGEKVFLECVQDMDHENMFWYRQDPGLGLRLIYFSYDVKMKEKGDIPEGYSVSREKKERFSLILESASTNQTSMYLCASSSGTSELFGPGTRLTVL.

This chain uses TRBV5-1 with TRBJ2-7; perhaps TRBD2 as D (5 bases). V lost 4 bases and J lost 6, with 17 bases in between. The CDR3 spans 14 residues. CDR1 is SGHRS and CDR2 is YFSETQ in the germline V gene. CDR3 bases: TGCGCCAGCAGCCGGGAAGTAGTAACGGGCGAGCAGTACTTC. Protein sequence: CASSREVVTGEQYF.

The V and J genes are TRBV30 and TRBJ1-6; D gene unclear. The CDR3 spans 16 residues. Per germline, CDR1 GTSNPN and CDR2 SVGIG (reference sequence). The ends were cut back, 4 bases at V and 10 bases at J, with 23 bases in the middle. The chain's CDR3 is CAWNLEGKLLESPLHF. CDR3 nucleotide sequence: TGTGCCTGGAACCTAGAGGGAAAGCTCTTAGAGTCACCCCTCCACTTT.

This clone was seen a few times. CDR3 residues: CASSEGLGYTF. CDR3 nucleotides: TGTGCCAGCAGCGAGGGACTTGGCTACACCTTC. The rearrangement uses TRBV5-4 and TRBJ1-2; a weak D match, TRBD1 (5 bases). The germline CDR1 and CDR2 sequences are SGHNT and YYREEE (reference sequence). Trimming removed 4 bases at V and 7 bases at J, with 8 bases between. CDR3 length: 11 amino acids.

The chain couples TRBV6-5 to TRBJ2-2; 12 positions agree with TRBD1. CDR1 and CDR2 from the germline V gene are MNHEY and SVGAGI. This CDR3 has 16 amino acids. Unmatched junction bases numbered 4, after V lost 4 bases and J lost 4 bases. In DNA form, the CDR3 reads TGTGCCAGCAGTTTGGGACAGGGGGCGGTCACCGGGGAGCTGTTTTTT. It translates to CASSLGQGAVTGELFF.

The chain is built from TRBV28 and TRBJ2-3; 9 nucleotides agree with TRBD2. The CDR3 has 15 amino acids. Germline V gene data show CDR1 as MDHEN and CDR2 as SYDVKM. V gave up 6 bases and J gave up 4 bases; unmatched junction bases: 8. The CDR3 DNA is TGTGCCAGCAGCCCGACTAGCGGAAAAGCAGATACGCAGTATTTT. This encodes CASSPTSGKADTQYF.

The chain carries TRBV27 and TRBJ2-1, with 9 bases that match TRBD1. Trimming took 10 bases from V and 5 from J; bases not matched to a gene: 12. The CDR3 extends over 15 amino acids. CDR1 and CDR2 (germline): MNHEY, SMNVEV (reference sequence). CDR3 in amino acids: CATSRTDRGNNEQFF. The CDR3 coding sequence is TGTGCCACCTCAAGGACGGACAGGGGAAACAATGAGCAGTTCTTC.

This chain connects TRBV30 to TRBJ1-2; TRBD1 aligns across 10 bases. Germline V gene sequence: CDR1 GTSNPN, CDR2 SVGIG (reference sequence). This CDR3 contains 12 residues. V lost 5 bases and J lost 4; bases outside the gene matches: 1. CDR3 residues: CAWGTGVYGYTF. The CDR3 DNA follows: TGTGCCTGGGGGACAGGGGTCTATGGCTACACCTTC.

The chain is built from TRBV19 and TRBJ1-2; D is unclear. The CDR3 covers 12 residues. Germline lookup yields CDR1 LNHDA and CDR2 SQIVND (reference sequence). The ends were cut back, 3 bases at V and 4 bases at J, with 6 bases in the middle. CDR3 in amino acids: CASSIAGYGYTF. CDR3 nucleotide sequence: TGTGCCAGTAGTATTGCCGGCTATGGCTACACCTTC.

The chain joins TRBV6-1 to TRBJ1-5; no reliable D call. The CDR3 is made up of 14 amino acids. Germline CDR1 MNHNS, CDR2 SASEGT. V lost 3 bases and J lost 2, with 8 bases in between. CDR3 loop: CASSEERGNQPQHF. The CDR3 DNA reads TGTGCCAGCAGTGAGGAGAGGGGCAATCAGCCCCAGCATTTT.

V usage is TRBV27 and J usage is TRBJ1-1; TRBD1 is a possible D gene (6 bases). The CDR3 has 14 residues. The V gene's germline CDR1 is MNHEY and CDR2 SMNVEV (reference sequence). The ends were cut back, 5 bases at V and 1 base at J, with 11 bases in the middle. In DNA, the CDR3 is TGTGCCAGCAGTCCAGGGGCTTGGAACACTGAAGCTTTCTTT. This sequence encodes CASSPGAWNTEAFF.

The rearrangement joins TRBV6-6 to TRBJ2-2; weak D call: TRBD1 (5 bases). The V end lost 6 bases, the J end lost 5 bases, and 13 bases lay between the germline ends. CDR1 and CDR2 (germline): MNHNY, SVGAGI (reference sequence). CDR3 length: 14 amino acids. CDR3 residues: CASRLQEYTGELFF. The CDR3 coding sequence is TGTGCCAGCAGATTACAGGAGTATACCGGGGAGCTGTTTTTT.

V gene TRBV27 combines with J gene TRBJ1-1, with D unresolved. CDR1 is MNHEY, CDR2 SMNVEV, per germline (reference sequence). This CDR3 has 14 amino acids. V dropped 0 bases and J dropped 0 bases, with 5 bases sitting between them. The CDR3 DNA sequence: TGTGCCAGCAGTTTATCACGCGTGAACACTGAAGCTTTCTTT. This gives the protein CASSLSRVNTEAFF.

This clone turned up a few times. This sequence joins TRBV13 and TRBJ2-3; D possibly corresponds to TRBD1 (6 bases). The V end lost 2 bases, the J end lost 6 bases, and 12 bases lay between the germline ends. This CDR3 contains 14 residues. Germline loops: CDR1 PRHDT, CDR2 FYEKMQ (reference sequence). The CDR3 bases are TGTGCCAGCAGCTTAAAACAGGGAGCGGATACGCAGTATTTT. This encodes CASSLKQGADTQYF.

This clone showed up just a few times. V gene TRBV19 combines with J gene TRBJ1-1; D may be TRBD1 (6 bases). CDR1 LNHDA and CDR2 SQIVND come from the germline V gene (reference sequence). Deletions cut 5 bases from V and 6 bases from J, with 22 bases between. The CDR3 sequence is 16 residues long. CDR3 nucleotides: TGTGCCAGTAGTGAGTGGGGGGGCGATAGGGATGCTGAAGCTTTCTTT. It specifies CASSEWGGDRDAEAFF. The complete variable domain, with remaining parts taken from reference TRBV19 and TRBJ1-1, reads DGGITQSPKYLFRKEGQNVTLSCEQNLNHDAMYWYRQDPGQGLRLIYYSQIVNDFQKGDIAEGYSVSREKKESFPLTVTSAQKNPTAFYLCASSEWGGDRDAEAFFGQGTRLTVV.

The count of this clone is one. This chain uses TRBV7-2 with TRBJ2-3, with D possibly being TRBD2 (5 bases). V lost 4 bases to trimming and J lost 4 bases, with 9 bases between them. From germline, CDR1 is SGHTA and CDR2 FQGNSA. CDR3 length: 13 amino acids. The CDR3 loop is CASSSWRADTQYF. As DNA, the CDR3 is TGTGCCAGCAGCTCCTGGCGGGCAGATACGCAGTATTTT.